A single sample is the source of the 32 T cell receptor beta chains below, sequenced in a study of shared clonotypes between healthy human individuals. Measured with immunoSEQ multiplex PCR; TCRdb has only the in-frame clones, and not every one. The sample holds 950,000 to 1,200,000 clones; 60% to 80% are singletons and the top ten take about 0.94%. Sequenced sample: memory CD4+ T cells from PBMCs. Subset: CD45RA-negative fraction. The receptors stem from a man younger than 30 in good health. Some clones in this sample may be carry-over from other donors' samples.

J is TRBJ2-7 and V is TRBV7-2; no firm D call. The germline V and J ends were trimmed by 0 bases and 6 bases, with 12 bases remaining between them. The CDR3 extends over 14 amino acids. CDR1 and CDR2 from the germline V gene are SGHTA and FQGNSA. DNA for the CDR3: TGTGCCAGCAGCTTAGCGGGCCGGATGGGCGAGCAGTACTTC. Protein product: CASSLAGRMGEQYF. Full variable domain (missing parts from reference TRBV7-2 and TRBJ2-7): GAGVSQSPSNKVTEKGKDVELRCDPISGHTALYWYRQSLGQGLEFLIYFQGNSAPDKSGLPSDRFSAERTGGSVSTLTIQRTQQEDSAVYLCASSLAGRMGEQYFGPGTRLTVT.

The gene calls are TRBV30 and TRBJ1-1, with D uncertain. The V and J ends lost 0 bases and 1 base respectively, with 9 bases between them. Germline V CDR1 and CDR2: GTSNPN, SVGIG (reference sequence). This CDR3 comprises 14 residues. The CDR3 region has the DNA TGTGCCTGGAGTGTCGGCACTGCGAACACTGAAGCTTTCTTT. Translated: CAWSVGTANTEAFF.

The chain couples TRBV18 to TRBJ2-2; 9 positions agree with TRBD2. The germline CDR1 and CDR2 sequences are KGHSH and LQKENI. The CDR3 runs 16 residues. The V and J ends lost 1 base and 5 bases, in that order; junction bases with no gene match: 5. For the CDR3, the DNA is TGTGCCAGCTCACCACTTCAGCGGGAGGTAACCGGGGAGCTGTTTTTT. As protein: CASSPLQREVTGELFF.

The rearrangement uses TRBV15 and TRBJ2-7, with D uncertain. Looked up from germline, CDR1 is LNHNV and CDR2 is YYDKDF (reference sequence). This CDR3 spans 15 amino acids. V was clipped by 0 bases and J by 0 bases, with 9 bases between them. The CDR3 coding sequence is TGTGCCACCAGCAGAGACGTAGATTACTCCTACGAGCAGTACTTC. Translating it yields CATSRDVDYSYEQYF. The whole variable domain, remainder taken from reference TRBV15 and TRBJ2-7, is DAMVIQNPRYQVTQFGKPVTLSCSQTLNHNVMYWYQQKSSQAPKLLFHYYDKDFNNEADTPDNFQSRRPNTSFCFLDIRSPGLGDTAMYLCATSRDVDYSYEQYFGPGTRLTVT.

The chain carries TRBV30 and TRBJ1-1; unclear D gene. The CDR3 consists of 13 residues. Per the germline V gene, CDR1 is GTSNPN and CDR2 is SVGIG (reference sequence). V was cut by 1 base and J by 4 bases, with 10 bases left in between. CDR3 nucleotide sequence: TGTGCCTGGAGTGCTCGGGCGGGCACTGAAGCTTTCTTT. Amino acid sequence: CAWSARAGTEAFF. Full variable domain (rest looked up from reference TRBV30 and TRBJ1-1): SQTIHQWPATLVQPVGSPLSLECTVEGTSNPNLYWYRQAAGRGLQLLFYSVGIGQISSEVPQNLSASRPQDRQFILSSKKLLLSDSGFYLCAWSARAGTEAFFGQGTRLTVV.

The rearrangement links TRBV28 to TRBJ1-1, with D possibly TRBD1 on 6 matching bases. The germline V gene encodes CDR1 MDHEN and CDR2 SYDVKM. Trimming took off 7 bases at V and 0 bases at J, with 18 bases between the two ends. This CDR3 comprises 16 residues. The CDR3 bases are TGTGCCAGCATTTACGGGGCACAGGGACTGAACACTGAAGCTTTCTTT. Protein: CASIYGAQGLNTEAFF.

The V call is TRBV19, the J call TRBJ2-1; D remains unclear. From germline, CDR1 is LNHDA and CDR2 SQIVND (reference sequence). The CDR3 has 13 amino acids. The V end lost 10 bases, the J end lost 2 bases, and 12 bases lay between the germline ends. This CDR3 is CATSPPPYNEQFF. The CDR3 DNA is TGTGCCACCTCTCCCCCGCCCTACAATGAGCAGTTCTTC.

In nucleotides, the CDR3 is TGTGCCAGCAGCTTGATTGGCGGGACAGGAGAAGGTCTGGGTGAGACCCAGTACTTC. It is translated as CASSLIGGTGEGLGETQYF. The chain employs TRBV7-6 and TRBJ2-5; 8 bases match TRBD1. The V segment lost 3 bases and the J segment 5 bases; nucleotides outside the gene matches: 20. The germline V gene encodes CDR1 SGHVS and CDR2 FNYEAQ. This CDR3 is 19 amino acids long.

This clone was observed a single time. V and J are TRBV19 and TRBJ2-7; D remains ambiguous. Looked up from germline, CDR1 is LNHDA and CDR2 is SQIVND (reference sequence). The CDR3 contains 14 residues. Trimming pared 4 bases from V and 2 bases from J, leaving 12 bases between. The CDR3 DNA reads as TGTGCCAGTAGTAACAGTCTCGGCGCCTACGAGCAGTACTTC. Its translation: CASSNSLGAYEQYF. The entire variable domain, with the rest obtained from reference TRBV19 and TRBJ2-7, is as follows: DGGITQSPKYLFRKEGQNVTLSCEQNLNHDAMYWYRQDPGQGLRLIYYSQIVNDFQKGDIAEGYSVSREKKESFPLTVTSAQKNPTAFYLCASSNSLGAYEQYFGPGTRLTVT.

The genes are TRBV28 and TRBJ2-7; 7 bases match TRBD2. CDR3 size: 12 residues. Germline lookup yields CDR1 MDHEN and CDR2 SYDVKM. The V gene end was trimmed by 7 bases and the J gene end by 4 bases; junction bases not matched to a gene: 4. CDR3 protein: CASTDGRYEQYF. In DNA, the CDR3 is TGTGCCAGCACCGACGGGAGGTACGAGCAGTACTTC.

The genes are TRBV30 and TRBJ2-7, with 8 bases that match TRBD2. V lost 2 bases to trimming and J lost 5 bases; unmatched junction nucleotides: 8. CDR3 size: 14 residues. The germline gives CDR1 GTSNPN, CDR2 SVGIG (reference sequence). The CDR3 bases are TGTGCCTGGAGTCCCCTGGGTAGCGGGAACGAGCAGTACTTC. The encoded protein is CAWSPLGSGNEQYF.

The sample holds one count of this clone. V usage is TRBV5-1 and J usage is TRBJ1-3, with D maybe TRBD1 (6 bases). Germline CDR1 is SGHRS and CDR2 is YFSETQ. The CDR3 length is 14 residues. V was cut by 4 bases and J by 6 bases, with 14 bases left in between. DNA of the CDR3: TGCGCCAGCAGCCCCCAGGGGTTCGAAAACACCATATATTTT. This sequence encodes CASSPQGFENTIYF.

The chain joins TRBV29-1 to TRBJ2-5; possibly TRBD2 for D (5 bases). Germline lookup yields CDR1 SQVTM and CDR2 ANQGSEA. V lost 7 bases and J lost 5, with 11 bases in between. The CDR3 has 11 amino acids. The CDR3 region has the DNA TGCAGCGCGCAGCCGGGGGAGACCCAGTACTTC. This sequence encodes CSAQPGETQYF.

The genes are TRBV28 and TRBJ1-2; maybe TRBD1 (6 bases). The CDR3 sequence is 15 residues long. Trimming took 6 bases from V and 2 from J, leaving 16 bases between them. CDR1 is MDHEN and CDR2 is SYDVKM in the germline V gene. The CDR3 sequence: CASSRGGGANYGYTF. CDR3 coding DNA: TGTGCCAGCAGCAGGGGTGGTGGGGCCAACTATGGCTACACCTTC.

This rearrangement joins TRBV7-5 to TRBJ2-5; the D call TRBD1 from the table was never checked on the DNA. TRBV7-5 is recorded as a pseudogene. This CDR3 region has 18 residues. The DNA of the CDR3 is TGTGTCAGAAGCTCCCGAAAGAAGACAGGGGAGGAAGAAGAGACCCAGTACTTC. As protein: CVRSSRKKTGEEEETQYF.

The V gene is TRBV7-2, the J gene TRBJ1-1; D unresolved. V was shortened by 0 bases and J by 1 base, with 6 bases between the two germline ends. Germline V gives CDR1 SGHTA, CDR2 FQGNSA. The CDR3 is made up of 14 amino acids. CDR3: CASSLATGNTEAFF. The CDR3 DNA follows: TGTGCCAGCAGCTTAGCGACGGGGAACACTGAAGCTTTCTTT. Using reference TRBV7-2 and TRBJ1-1 for the parts outside the CDR3, the full variable domain is GAGVSQSPSNKVTEKGKDVELRCDPISGHTALYWYRQSLGQGLEFLIYFQGNSAPDKSGLPSDRFSAERTGGSVSTLTIQRTQQEDSAVYLCASSLATGNTEAFFGQGTRLTVV.

This clone has just one count. The V gene is TRBV2, the J gene TRBJ1-3, with D uncertain. The V end was cut by 5 bases, the J end by 0 bases, with 8 bases between. This CDR3 spans 14 amino acids. The V gene's germline CDR1 is SNHLY and CDR2 FYNNEI. The CDR3 spells CASSLGISGNTIYF. The CDR3 DNA sequence: TGTGCCAGCAGTTTGGGAATCTCTGGAAACACCATATATTTT.

This chain uses TRBV18 with TRBJ2-6; D not certain. The CDR3 has 16 amino acids. The V gene's germline CDR1 is KGHSH and CDR2 LQKENI. V lost 4 bases to trimming and J lost 1 base, with 11 bases between them. The DNA for the CDR3 is TGTGCCAGCTCACTTACTGAGAGTTCTGGGGCCAACGTCCTGACTTTC. It specifies CASSLTESSGANVLTF.

The V and J genes are TRBV7-9 and TRBJ2-3; 8 nucleotides match TRBD1. V shed 3 bases and J 2 bases; nucleotides not matched to a gene: 10. There are 17 residues in the CDR3. Germline V CDR1 and CDR2: SEHNR, FQNEAQ (reference sequence). CDR3 sequence: CASSFLPGQVNTDTQYF. CDR3 bases: TGTGCCAGCAGCTTTCTGCCGGGACAGGTGAACACAGATACGCAGTATTTT.

V gene TRBV10-3 combines with J gene TRBJ1-1; D unresolved. Germline-derived CDR1 and CDR2 are ENHRY and SYGVKD. The V end lost 4 bases, the J end lost 5 bases, and 17 bases lay between the germline ends. The CDR3 spans 15 residues. The CDR3: CAISGAGPLPTEAFF. DNA for the CDR3: TGTGCCATCAGTGGAGCCGGGCCCCTACCGACTGAAGCTTTCTTT.

This rearrangement joins TRBV5-4 to TRBJ2-2; D may match TRBD1 or TRBD2 (5 bases each). The CDR3 length is 14 residues. The V end lost 4 bases, the J end lost 4 bases, and 11 bases lay between the germline ends. CDR1 and CDR2 from the germline V gene are SGHNT and YYREEE (reference sequence). The CDR3 spells CASSHGTSTGELFF. The DNA for the CDR3 is TGTGCCAGCAGCCACGGGACCTCCACCGGGGAGCTGTTTTTT.

The V gene is TRBV28, the J gene TRBJ2-1; 8 nucleotides line up with TRBD2. The CDR3 runs to 13 residues. CDR1 MDHEN and CDR2 SYDVKM come from the germline V gene. V dropped 3 bases and J dropped 8; count of bases not matched to a gene: 3. CDR3 in DNA: TGTGCCAGCAGTTTTGCCGGGGGGGATGAGCAGTTCTTC. As protein: CASSFAGGDEQFF. Based on the CDR3 plus reference TRBV28 and TRBJ2-1, the full variable domain is DVKVTQSSRYLVKRTGEKVFLECVQDMDHENMFWYRQDPGLGLRLIYFSYDVKMKEKGDIPEGYSVSREKKERFSLILESASTNQTSMYLCASSFAGGDEQFFGPGTRLTVL.

In DNA form, the CDR3 reads TGTGCCAGCAGTCTACCGGGACTAGCGGTTTACAATGAGCAGTTCTTC. The encoded protein is CASSLPGLAVYNEQFF. The chain joins TRBV5-5 to TRBJ2-1; 11 nucleotides match TRBD2. The germline gives CDR1 SGHKS, CDR2 YYEKEE (reference sequence). This CDR3 is 16 amino acids long. With V trimmed by 5 bases and J by 4 bases, 8 bases remained unmatched.

The chain employs TRBV10-3 and TRBJ2-2; maybe TRBD1 (5 bases). Trimming removed 3 bases at V and 4 bases at J, with 12 bases between. CDR3 length equals 15 residues. Per the germline V gene, CDR1 is ENHRY and CDR2 is SYGVKD. The CDR3 spells CAISDSHDSTGELFF. The CDR3 region has the DNA TGTGCCATCAGTGACAGCCACGACAGCACCGGGGAGCTGTTTTTT.

J is TRBJ2-1 and V is TRBV15, with TRBD2 matching 13 bases. The trim removed 3 bases at V and 7 bases at J, leaving 9 bases unmatched. The CDR3 runs 17 residues. Germline V gene sequence: CDR1 LNHNV, CDR2 YYDKDF (reference sequence). DNA of the CDR3: TGTGCCACCAGCAGGACGTCATGGACTAGCGGGAGTAATGAGCAGTTCTTC. Translation gives CATSRTSWTSGSNEQFF.

This clone was counted a few times. The J gene is TRBJ2-5, the V gene TRBV6-5; D is perhaps TRBD1 or TRBD2 (6 bases each). This CDR3 region has 15 residues. V was shortened by 6 bases and J by 2 bases, with 16 bases between the two germline ends. Germline-derived CDR1 and CDR2 are MNHEY and SVGAGI. The CDR3 nucleotides read TGTGCCAGCAGCCGACAGGAGGGGAATCAAGAGACCCAGTACTTC. Residues: CASSRQEGNQETQYF.

This sequence joins TRBV10-2 and TRBJ1-5, with D hard to call. Germline CDR1 is WSHSY and CDR2 is SAAADI. Trimming stripped 4 bases from V and 3 bases from J, with 10 bases between. This CDR3 spans 14 amino acids. This CDR3 reads CASSAVNLNQPQHF. The DNA of the CDR3 is TGCGCCAGCAGTGCCGTAAATCTCAATCAGCCCCAGCATTTT.

This chain joins TRBV6-1 and TRBJ2-7, with 9 nucleotides matching TRBD1. The junction had 4 bases not matched to a gene; V was cut back by 2 bases and J by 2 bases. The germline V gene has CDR1 MNHNS and CDR2 SASEGT. There are 15 residues in the CDR3. The CDR3 nucleotides read TGTGCCAGCAGTGAACAGGGACAGGGCCCCTACGAGCAGTACTTC. The encoded protein is CASSEQGQGPYEQYF.

Turning to this clone: Additional DNA sequences in this sample encode the identical CDR3. The V and J genes are TRBV7-3 and TRBJ2-3; D not resolved. Trimming removed 4 bases from V and 0 bases from J, with 5 bases in between. The CDR3 loop spans 13 amino acids. Germline CDR1 reads SGHTA; CDR2 reads FQGTGA. The CDR3 DNA follows: TGTGCCAGCAGCTCCTCTAGCACAGATACGCAGTATTTT. Translation: CASSSSSTDTQYF.

This clone was recorded only once. The chain recombines TRBV6-5 with TRBJ2-5; 9 positions agree with TRBD2. Losses at the gene ends were 0 bases for V and 2 bases for J; bases not matched to a gene: 4. The CDR3 contains 16 residues. Germline CDR1 reads MNHEY; CDR2 reads SVGAGI. CDR3 in DNA: TGTGCCAGCAGTTACTCACCTAGCGGGGATCAAGAGACCCAGTACTTC. Its translation: CASSYSPSGDQETQYF.

The rearrangement joins TRBV7-3 to TRBJ2-2; unclear D gene. The V end was cut by 6 bases, the J end by 2 bases, with 13 bases between. This CDR3 is built from 15 residues. Looked up from germline, CDR1 is SGHTA and CDR2 is FQGTGA. Here the CDR3 DNA reads TGTGCCAGCAGAGATAGGGCGGATAACACCGGGGAGCTGTTTTTT. Amino acids: CASRDRADNTGELFF.

The chain recombines TRBV27 with TRBJ2-7; 10 nucleotides align to TRBD2. The CDR3 is 15 amino acids. J lost 3 bases, V lost 5 bases, and 7 bases had no gene match. The V gene's germline CDR1 is MNHEY and CDR2 SMNVEV (reference sequence). The CDR3 is CASSRQAGGLYEQYF. CDR3 DNA: TGTGCCAGCAGTCGGCAAGCGGGAGGGCTCTACGAGCAGTACTTC.